These T cell receptor beta chains were read from a single sample in a study of cytomegalovirus exposure and HLA in healthy donors. Produced via immunoSEQ multiplex PCR; TCRdb's table is partial and in-frame only. Among 65,000 to 85,000 clones listed, 10% were seen once. Sequenced input: PBMCs. The source of these receptors is a man aged 60 to 75 in good health and CMV-seropositive. Both conserved end residues are part of each CDR3. The D gene is left open where the match is weak. Some rows have no size entry. The others give once, few or many, or a class for an expanded clone.

abundance: few; d_gene: -; j_gene: TRBJ1-1; v_gene: TRBV18; CDR3nt: TGTGCCAGCTCACCCAGGGGTGATAACACTGAAGCTTTCTTT; CDR3aa: CASSPRGDNTEAFF
abundance: few; d_gene: -; j_gene: TRBJ1-1; v_gene: TRBV2; CDR3nt: TGTGCCGGGACACCGGACATGATGAACACTGAAGCTTTCTTT; CDR3aa: CAGTPDMMNTEAFF
abundance: -; d_gene: -; j_gene: TRBJ2-3; v_gene: TRBV15; CDR3nt: TGTGCCACCAGCAGCGGCAGCGGACCGAGCACAGATACGCAGTATTTT; CDR3aa: CATSSGSGPSTDTQYF
abundance: few; d_gene: TRBD1; j_gene: TRBJ2-3; v_gene: TRBV5-1; CDR3nt: TGCGCCAGCAGTTTAGGGGGCGTTGGGACAGATACGCAGTATTTT; CDR3aa: CASSLGGVGTDTQYF
abundance: -; d_gene: TRBD1; j_gene: TRBJ2-5; v_gene: TRBV29-1; CDR3nt: TGCAGCGTTGAGTTAACAGGGGGACAGACCCAGTACTTC; CDR3aa: CSVELTGGQTQYF
abundance: few; d_gene: TRBD1; j_gene: TRBJ1-3; v_gene: TRBV5-1; CDR3nt: TGCGCCAGCAGCTTGCGTGGTCAGGGGGGCTCTGGAAACACCATATATTTT; CDR3aa: CASSLRGQGGSGNTIYF
abundance: few; d_gene: -; j_gene: TRBJ2-1; v_gene: TRBV28; CDR3nt: TGTGCCAGCACGGGTGATGAGCAGTTCTTC; CDR3aa: CASTGDEQFF
abundance: few; d_gene: -; j_gene: TRBJ2-3; v_gene: TRBV2; CDR3nt: TGTGCCAGCAGCCAGGGGCGGGCAGATACGCAGTATTTT; CDR3aa: CASSQGRADTQYF
abundance: few; d_gene: -; j_gene: TRBJ2-3; v_gene: TRBV2; CDR3nt: TGTGCCACTAAAGTCCGGGAGAGGTCGACAGATACGCAGTATTTT; CDR3aa: CATKVRERSTDTQYF
abundance: large; d_gene: -; j_gene: TRBJ1-1; v_gene: TRBV30; CDR3nt: TGTGCCTGGCAGGACGCAATTAGCGAGGCTTTCTTT; CDR3aa: CAWQDAISEAFF
abundance: -; d_gene: -; j_gene: TRBJ2-2; v_gene: TRBV7-7; CDR3nt: TGTGCTAGCAGCCAAACGCGCCCGGGGAGTGGCGGGGAGCTGTTTTTT; CDR3aa: CASSQTRPGSGGELFF